This TCR beta chain was sequenced during a study of blood T cell repertoires in COVID-19. Germline V gene data show CDR1 as KGHSH and CDR2 as LQKENI. Trimming pared 0 bases from V and 4 bases from J, leaving 9 bases between. The CDR3 is made up of 14 amino acids. Assay used: immunoSEQ multiplex PCR; TCRdb lists only in-frame clones, some missing. The repertoire holds 200,000 to 250,000 clones, with approximately 78% as singletons. The clonotype originates from a woman older than 75 with COVID-19, enrolled during active disease. V is TRBV18 and J is TRBJ1-2, with D perhaps TRBD1 (5 bases). Sequencing input: peripheral blood. CDR3: CASSPPGRGYGYTF. The CDR3 DNA reads as TGTGCCAGCTCACCACCGGGGCGCGGCTATGGCTACACCTTC.